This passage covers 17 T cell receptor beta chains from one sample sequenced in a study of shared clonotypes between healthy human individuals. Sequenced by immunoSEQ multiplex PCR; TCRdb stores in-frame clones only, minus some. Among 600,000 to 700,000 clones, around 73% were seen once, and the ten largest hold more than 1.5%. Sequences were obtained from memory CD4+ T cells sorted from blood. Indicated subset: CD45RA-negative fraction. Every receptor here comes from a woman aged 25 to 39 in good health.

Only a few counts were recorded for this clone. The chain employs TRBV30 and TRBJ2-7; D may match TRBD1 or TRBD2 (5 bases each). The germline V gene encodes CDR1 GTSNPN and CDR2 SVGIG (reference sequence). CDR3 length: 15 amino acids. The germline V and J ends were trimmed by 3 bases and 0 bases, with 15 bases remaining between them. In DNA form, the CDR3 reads TGTGCCTGGAGCCCCGGGACCACAAGCTCCTACGAGCAGTACTTC. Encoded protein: CAWSPGTTSSYEQYF.

The CDR3, as DNA: TGTGCCAGCAAAACAGTTAATTCACCCCTCCACTTT. This encodes CASKTVNSPLHF. The gene calls are TRBV27 and TRBJ1-6; no clear D gene. This CDR3 is built from 12 residues. Between the trimmed V and J ends, which lost 7 bases and 6 bases, there was a span of 7 bases. Germline CDR1 reads MNHEY; CDR2 reads SMNVEV (reference sequence).

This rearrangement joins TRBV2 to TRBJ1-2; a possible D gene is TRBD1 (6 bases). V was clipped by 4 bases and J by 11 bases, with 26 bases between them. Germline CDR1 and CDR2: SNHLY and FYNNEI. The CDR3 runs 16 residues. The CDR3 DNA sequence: TGTGCCAGCAGTGGCGCGGACGGGGGGACAAGGAAGGGGTACACCTTC. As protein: CASSGADGGTRKGYTF.

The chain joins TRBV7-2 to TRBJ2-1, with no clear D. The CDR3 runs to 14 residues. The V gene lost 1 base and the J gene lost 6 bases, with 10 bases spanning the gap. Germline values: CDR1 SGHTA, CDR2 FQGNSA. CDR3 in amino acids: CASSLVLELNEQFF. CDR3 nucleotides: TGTGCCAGCAGCTTAGTCCTAGAGCTCAATGAGCAGTTCTTC.

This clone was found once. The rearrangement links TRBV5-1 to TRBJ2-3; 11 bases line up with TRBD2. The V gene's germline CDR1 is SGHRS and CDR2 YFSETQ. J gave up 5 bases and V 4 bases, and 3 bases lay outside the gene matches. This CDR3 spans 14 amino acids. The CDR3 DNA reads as TGCGCCAGCAGCGGGGGACTAGCGGAAGATACGCAGTATTTT. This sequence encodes CASSGGLAEDTQYF. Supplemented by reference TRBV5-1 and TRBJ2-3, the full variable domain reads KAGVTQTPRYLIKTRGQQVTLSCSPISGHRSVSWYQQTPGQGLQFLFEYFSETQRNKGNFPGRFSGRQFSNSRSEMNVSTLELGDSALYLCASSGGLAEDTQYFGPGTRLTVL.

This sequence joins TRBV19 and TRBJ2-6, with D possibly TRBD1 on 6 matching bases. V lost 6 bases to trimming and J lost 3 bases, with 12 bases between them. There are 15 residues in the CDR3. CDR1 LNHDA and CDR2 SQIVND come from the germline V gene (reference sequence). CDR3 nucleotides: TGTGCCAGTAGAACGACAGGTATTGGGGCCAACGTCCTGACTTTC. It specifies CASRTTGIGANVLTF.

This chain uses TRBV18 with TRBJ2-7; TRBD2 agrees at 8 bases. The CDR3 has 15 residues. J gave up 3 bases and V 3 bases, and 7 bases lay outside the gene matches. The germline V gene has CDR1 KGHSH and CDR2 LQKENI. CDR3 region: CASSPGLGHYYEQYF. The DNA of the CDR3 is TGTGCCAGCTCACCGGGACTAGGGCATTACTACGAGCAGTACTTC.

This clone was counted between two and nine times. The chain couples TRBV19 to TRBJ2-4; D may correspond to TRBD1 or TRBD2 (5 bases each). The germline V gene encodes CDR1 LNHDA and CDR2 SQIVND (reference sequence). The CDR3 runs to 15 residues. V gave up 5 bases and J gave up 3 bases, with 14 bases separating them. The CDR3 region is CASSGAGSYKNIQYF. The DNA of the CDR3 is TGTGCCAGTAGTGGGGCGGGTAGTTACAAAAACATTCAGTACTTC. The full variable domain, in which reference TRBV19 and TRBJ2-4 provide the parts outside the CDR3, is DGGITQSPKYLFRKEGQNVTLSCEQNLNHDAMYWYRQDPGQGLRLIYYSQIVNDFQKGDIAEGYSVSREKKESFPLTVTSAQKNPTAFYLCASSGAGSYKNIQYFGAGTRLSVL.

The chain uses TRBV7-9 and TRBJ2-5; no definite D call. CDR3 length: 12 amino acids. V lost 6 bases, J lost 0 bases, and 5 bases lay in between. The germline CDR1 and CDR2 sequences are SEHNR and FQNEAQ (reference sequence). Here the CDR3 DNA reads TGTGCCAGCAGGGTAAACCAAGAGACCCAGTACTTC. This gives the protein CASRVNQETQYF.

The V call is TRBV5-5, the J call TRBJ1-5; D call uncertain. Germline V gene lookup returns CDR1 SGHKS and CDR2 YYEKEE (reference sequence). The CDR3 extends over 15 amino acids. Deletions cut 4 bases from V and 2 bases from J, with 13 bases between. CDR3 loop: CASSTHPRGNQPQHF. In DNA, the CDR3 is TGTGCCAGCAGCACACACCCTAGGGGCAATCAGCCCCAGCATTTT.

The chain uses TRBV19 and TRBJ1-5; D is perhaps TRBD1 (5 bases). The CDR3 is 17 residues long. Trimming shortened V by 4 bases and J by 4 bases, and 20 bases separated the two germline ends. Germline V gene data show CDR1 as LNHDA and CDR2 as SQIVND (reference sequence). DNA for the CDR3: TGTGCCAGTAGTACCCCGGGGACGAGTTTTGGGAATCAGCCCCAGCATTTT. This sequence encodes CASSTPGTSFGNQPQHF.

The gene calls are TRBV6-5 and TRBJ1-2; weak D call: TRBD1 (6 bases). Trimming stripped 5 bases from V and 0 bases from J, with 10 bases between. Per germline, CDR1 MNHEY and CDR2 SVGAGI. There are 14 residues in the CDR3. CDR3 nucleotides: TGTGCCAGCAGTAGACAGGAGTCTAACTATGGCTACACCTTC. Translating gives CASSRQESNYGYTF.

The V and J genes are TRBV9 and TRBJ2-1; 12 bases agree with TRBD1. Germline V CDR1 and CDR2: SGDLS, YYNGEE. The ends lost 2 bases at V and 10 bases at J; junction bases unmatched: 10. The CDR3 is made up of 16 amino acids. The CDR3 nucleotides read TGTGCCAGCAGCGTCTTGGGACAGGGGGCGTCTGAGGAGCAGTTCTTC. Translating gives CASSVLGQGASEEQFF.

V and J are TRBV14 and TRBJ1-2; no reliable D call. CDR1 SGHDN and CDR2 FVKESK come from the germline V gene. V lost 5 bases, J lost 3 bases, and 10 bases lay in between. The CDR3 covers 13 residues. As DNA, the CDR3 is TGTGCCAGCAGCTCCGGAGAAGACTATGGCTACACCTTC. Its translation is CASSSGEDYGYTF.

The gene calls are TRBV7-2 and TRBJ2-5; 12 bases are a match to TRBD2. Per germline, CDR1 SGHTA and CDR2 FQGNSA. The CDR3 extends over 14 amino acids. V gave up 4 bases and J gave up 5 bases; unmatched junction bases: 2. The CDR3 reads CASSSSGRGETQYF. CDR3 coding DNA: TGTGCCAGCAGCTCTAGCGGGAGGGGGGAGACCCAGTACTTC.

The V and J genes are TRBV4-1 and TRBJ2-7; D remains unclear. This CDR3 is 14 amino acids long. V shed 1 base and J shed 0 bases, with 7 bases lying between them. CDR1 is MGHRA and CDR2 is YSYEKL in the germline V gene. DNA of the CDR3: TGCGCCAGCAGCCAAGTTGGGTTCTCCTACGAGCAGTACTTC. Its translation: CASSQVGFSYEQYF.

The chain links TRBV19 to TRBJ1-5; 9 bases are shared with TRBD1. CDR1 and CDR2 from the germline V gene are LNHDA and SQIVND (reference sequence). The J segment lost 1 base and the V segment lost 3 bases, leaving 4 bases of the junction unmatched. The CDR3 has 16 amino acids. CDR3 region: CASSIGQGISNQPQHF. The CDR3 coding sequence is TGTGCCAGTAGTATCGGACAGGGGATCAGCAATCAGCCCCAGCATTTT.